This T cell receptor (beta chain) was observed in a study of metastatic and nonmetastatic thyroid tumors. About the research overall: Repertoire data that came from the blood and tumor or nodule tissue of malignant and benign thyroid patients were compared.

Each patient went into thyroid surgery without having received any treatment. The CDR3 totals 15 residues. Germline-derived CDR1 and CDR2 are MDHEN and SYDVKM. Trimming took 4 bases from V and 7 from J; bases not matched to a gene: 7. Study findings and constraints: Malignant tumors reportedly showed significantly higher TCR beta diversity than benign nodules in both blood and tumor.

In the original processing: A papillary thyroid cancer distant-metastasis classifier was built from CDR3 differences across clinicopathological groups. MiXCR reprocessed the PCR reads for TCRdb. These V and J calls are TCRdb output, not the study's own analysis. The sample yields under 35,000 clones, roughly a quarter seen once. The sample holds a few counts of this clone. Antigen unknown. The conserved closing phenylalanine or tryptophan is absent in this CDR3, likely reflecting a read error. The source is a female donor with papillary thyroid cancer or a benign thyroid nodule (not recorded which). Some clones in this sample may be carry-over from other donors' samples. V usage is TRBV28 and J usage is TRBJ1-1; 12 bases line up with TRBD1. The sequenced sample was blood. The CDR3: CASSYPGQGANEAFS. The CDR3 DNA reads TGTGCCAGCAGTTACCCGGGACAGGGGGCCAATGAAGCTTTCTCT.